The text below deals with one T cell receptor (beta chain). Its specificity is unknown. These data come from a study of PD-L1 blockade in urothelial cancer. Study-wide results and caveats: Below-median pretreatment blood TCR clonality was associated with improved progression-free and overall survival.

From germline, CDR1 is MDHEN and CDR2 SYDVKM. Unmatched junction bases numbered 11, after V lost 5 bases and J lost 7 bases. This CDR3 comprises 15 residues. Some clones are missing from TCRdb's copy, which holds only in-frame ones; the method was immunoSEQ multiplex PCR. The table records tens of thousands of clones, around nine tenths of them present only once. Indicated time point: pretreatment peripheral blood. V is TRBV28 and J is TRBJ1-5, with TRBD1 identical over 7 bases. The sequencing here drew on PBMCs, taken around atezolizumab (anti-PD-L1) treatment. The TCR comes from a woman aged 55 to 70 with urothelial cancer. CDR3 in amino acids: CASSTALMTGQPQHF. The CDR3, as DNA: TGTGCCAGCAGTACCGCCTTGATGACAGGGCAGCCCCAGCATTTT.